The following is a T cell receptor (beta chain) sequence with its context. What it binds is unknown. Profiling relied on immunoSEQ multiplex PCR, and the TCRdb table lists in-frame clones only, not all of them. The repertoire holds under 150,000 clones, with about 88% as singletons. This entry comes from a study of PD-1 blockade in mismatch repair-deficient tumors. Whole-study results and caveats: After pembrolizumab, tumor-resident clones rose rapidly, then generally contracted before radiologic responses.

Germline CDR1 reads SGHKS; CDR2 reads YYEKEE (reference sequence). The CDR3 runs to 14 residues. V shed 5 bases and J shed 4 bases, with 16 bases lying between them. A few pembrolizumab responders had their TCRs sequenced. This chain connects TRBV5-5 to TRBJ2-7, with D perhaps TRBD1 or TRBD2 (7 bases each). The clonotype originates from an adult with mismatch repair-deficient cancer. This sample comprised peripheral blood, obtained 44 weeks after starting pembrolizumab. In DNA, the CDR3 is TGTGCCAGCAGTAGACAGGGAGGGGCATACGAGCAGTACTTC. It is translated as CASSRQGGAYEQYF.